This paragraph reports one T cell receptor (beta chain). The entry originates in a study of blood T cell repertoires in COVID-19. Measured with immunoSEQ multiplex PCR; TCRdb has only the in-frame clones, and not every one. The sample consists of about 190,000 clones, approximately 90% of them appearing once. There are 15 residues in the CDR3. Deletions cut 5 bases from V and 6 bases from J, with 14 bases between. Germline-derived CDR1 and CDR2 are SEHNR and FQNEAQ (reference sequence). Sequenced sample: peripheral blood. This TCR derives from a man aged 30 to 39 with acute or convalescent COVID-19. The V gene is TRBV7-9, the J gene TRBJ1-6; D is unclear. This CDR3 is CASSEGRGPNSPLHF. CDR3 nucleotide sequence: TGTGCCAGCAGCGAGGGCCGAGGGCCTAATTCACCCCTCCACTTT.